These T cell receptor beta chains were read from a single sample in a study of blood T cell repertoires in COVID-19. Using immunoSEQ multiplex PCR, the repertoire was profiled, and TCRdb retains in-frame clones only, with some absent. The sample lists about 100,000 clones, 70% to 90% occurring once. Source material: peripheral blood. These receptors came from an elderly woman with acute or convalescent COVID-19. Each CDR3 is given with its conserved first and last residue. Each record gives: D gene, V gene, J gene, clone size, CDR3 DNA, CDR3 protein. The D gene is left open where the match is weak. The size entry is marked missing in some rows and otherwise reads once, few, many or a size class.

TRBD1	TRBV19	TRBJ2-7	-	TGTGCCAGTAGTATAGTTGGGACAGGGTCCTACGAGCAGTACTTC	CASSIVGTGSYEQYF
-	TRBV12-3/TRBV12-4	TRBJ1-2	-	TGTGCCAGCAGTCCCGCCGGTAACTATGGCTACACCTTC	CASSPAGNYGYTF
TRBD1	TRBV29-1	TRBJ1-4	-	TGCAGCGTTGCATCGGACAGGCAGGGTCGGGGACTGTTTTTT	CSVASDRQGRGLFF
TRBD2	TRBV29-1	TRBJ2-7	-	TGCAGCGTTGAATTGAGAGCGGGGGGCTACGAGCAGTACTTC	CSVELRAGGYEQYF
-	TRBV7-3	TRBJ1-1	-	TGTGCCAGCAGCTCCGGACAGAACACTGAAGCTTTCTTT	CASSSGQNTEAFF
TRBD1	TRBV29-1	TRBJ2-7	-	TGCAGCTATACAGGGGTAGATGCCTACGAGCAGTACTTC	CSYTGVDAYEQYF
TRBD1	TRBV6-2/TRBV6-3	TRBJ2-1	-	TGTGCCAGCAGCCGGACAGGGATGAGCTCCTACAATGAGCAGTTCTTC	CASSRTGMSSYNEQFF
-	TRBV11-3	TRBJ2-3	-	TGTGCCAGCAGCCCAAGGGGGGGGCTCAATACGCAGTATTTT	CASSPRGGLNTQYF
-	TRBV27	TRBJ2-5	-	TGTGCCAGCAGTCTAAGACTCGAAGAGACCCAGTACTTC	CASSLRLEETQYF
-	TRBV18	TRBJ1-5	-	TGTGCCAGCTCAGTTGGCGAACTCAACCGCCTGGGACTCTGGGGGCCCCAGCATTTT	CASSVGELNRLGLWGPQHF
TRBD1	TRBV18	TRBJ1-1	-	TGTGCCAGCTCACGCGACAGGGACTCCTCATTGAACACTGAAGCTTTCTTT	CASSRDRDSSLNTEAFF
-	TRBV2	TRBJ1-2	-	TGTGCCAGCAGTGATGACAGATTTAACTATGGCTACACCTTC	CASSDDRFNYGYTF
-	TRBV6-2/TRBV6-3	TRBJ1-2	once	TGTGCCAGCAGCGAACAGGCAGTCAACTATGGCTACACCTTC	CASSEQAVNYGYTF
-	TRBV3-1/TRBV3-2	TRBJ1-5	-	TGTGCCAGCAGCCAAGCCGACAGTGGGCCCGCAGGTAGGGATAGCAATCAGCCCCAGCATTTT	CASSQADSGPAGRDSNQPQHF
TRBD1	TRBV10-3	TRBJ1-4	-	TGTGCCATCAGTGAGGAGGGGACAGGGGAAAAACTGTTTTTT	CAISEEGTGEKLFF
TRBD1	TRBV27	TRBJ2-3	-	TGTGCCAGCAGTCCCTACGACAGGGCCTTCACAGATACGCAGTATTTT	CASSPYDRAFTDTQYF
-	TRBV7-3	TRBJ1-6	-	TGTGCCAGCAGTAGTGGGGGGTCTTCACCCCTCCACTTT	CASSSGGSSPLHF
-	TRBV6-6	TRBJ1-1	once	TGTGCCAGCAGTCCGGGGATGAGGGCTGAAGCTTTCTTT	CASSPGMRAEAFF
TRBD1	TRBV6-2/TRBV6-3	TRBJ1-6	-	TGTGCCAGCAGTAAGACAGGGGTCGCCTATAATTCACCCCTCCACTTT	CASSKTGVAYNSPLHF
-	TRBV19	TRBJ2-1	-	TGTGCCAGTAGTATGGTGGTGGGGCCGAACAATGAGCAGTTCTTC	CASSMVVGPNNEQFF
-	TRBV4-2	TRBJ2-7	-	TGTGCCAGCAGCCCCCTGGCGGGCGAGCAGTACTTC	CASSPLAGEQYF
TRBD2	TRBV25-1	TRBJ2-7	-	TGTGCCAGCAGTACAACTAGCGGGGGCTACGAGCAGTACTTC	CASSTTSGGYEQYF
-	TRBV19	TRBJ2-3	-	TGTGCCAGTAGTATAGGGCTAGCTACCGATACGCAGTATTTT	CASSIGLATDTQYF
-	TRBV28	TRBJ2-3	-	TGTGCCAGCAGTTTTGTTACCCGGGGGATTGATACGCAGTATTTT	CASSFVTRGIDTQYF
-	TRBV4-1	TRBJ1-5	-	TGCGCCAGCAGCCAAGACAGGGCGGTTCAGCCCCAGCATTTT	CASSQDRAVQPQHF
-	TRBV18	TRBJ2-3	once	TGTGCCAGCTCACCCCAGAGCACAGATACGCAGTATTTT	CASSPQSTDTQYF
-	TRBV6-2/TRBV6-3	TRBJ1-1	-	TGTGCCAGCAGTTCCCCCTTGACTGAAGCTTTCTTT	CASSSPLTEAFF
-	TRBV3-1/TRBV3-2	TRBJ1-1	-	TGTGCCAGCAGCCTCCAAGGGGTTGTGGCGACTTTCTTT	CASSLQGVVATFF
TRBD2	TRBV6-1	TRBJ2-1	-	TGTGCCAGCAGTGAAGCCACGGGACTAGCGGTAAATGAGCAGTTCTTC	CASSEATGLAVNEQFF
TRBD2	TRBV5-1	TRBJ2-3	-	TGCGCCAGCAGCTCGGGACTAGCGGGAGGGGAGGATACGCAGTATTTT	CASSSGLAGGEDTQYF
-	TRBV7-8	TRBJ2-3	once	TGTGCCAGCAGCTTAGATCCGGGCACAGATACGCAGTATTTT	CASSLDPGTDTQYF
-	TRBV19	TRBJ1-5	-	TGTGCCAGTAGTGAGGGTGCACATCAGCCCCAGCATTTT	CASSEGAHQPQHF
TRBD2	TRBV28	TRBJ2-7	-	TGTGCCAGCAGTTTATCACTAGCGGGCCTCTCCTACGAGCAGTACTTC	CASSLSLAGLSYEQYF
-	TRBV7-2	TRBJ2-2	-	TGTGCCAGCAGCCTACAGGTGAACACCGGGGAGCTGTTTTTT	CASSLQVNTGELFF
TRBD1	TRBV24-1	TRBJ2-3	-	TGTGCCACCAGTGATCATCCCCGGGACAGGCGCACAGATACGCAGTATTTT	CATSDHPRDRRTDTQYF
-	TRBV4-3	TRBJ1-5	-	TGCGCCAGCAGCCAAGATATAAACAATCAGCCCCAGCATTTT	CASSQDINNQPQHF
TRBD2	TRBV4-2	TRBJ2-5	-	TGTGCCAGCAGCCAATTCGGGACTAGCGGACAAGAGACCCAGTACTTC	CASSQFGTSGQETQYF
TRBD1	TRBV28	TRBJ1-1	-	TGTGCCAGCAGTCAACGATTCGGTCGACAGGGGGCCACTGAAGCTTTCTTT	CASSQRFGRQGATEAFF
TRBD1	TRBV5-4	TRBJ1-2	-	TGTGCCAGCAGCTTGGGACAGGGGAACTATGGCTACACCTTC	CASSLGQGNYGYTF
-	TRBV7-2	TRBJ1-1	-	TGTGCCAGCAGCTTAGGCCCCAGGTTTTCCACTGAAGCTTTCTTT	CASSLGPRFSTEAFF